Presented here are 11 T cell receptor beta chains from one specimen sequenced in a study of T cells after posttransplantation cyclophosphamide. TCRdb's table, derived via immunoSEQ multiplex PCR, lists solely in-frame clones and lacks some. This sample has tens of thousands of clones; 65% to 90% occur once, and the top ten carry 2% to 2.5%. Controls had myeloablative marrow grafts with methotrexate and calcineurin inhibitor, sampled at 1 year. Specimen: PBMCs, collected approximately 360 days after allogeneic stem cell transplant with calcineurin inhibitor and methotrexate. Receptor source: a female patient aged 30 to 40 who received an allogeneic stem cell transplant from an unrelated donor, was CMV-positive, and had acute and chronic GVHD. Some of the T cells may derive from the graft donor.

The gene calls are TRBV7-2 and TRBJ2-7; 8 bases are a match to TRBD1. The CDR3 covers 14 residues. The germline V gene has CDR1 SGHTA and CDR2 FQGNSA. Trimming at V came to 7 bases and at J to 6 bases, leaving 11 bases not matched to a gene. The CDR3 coding sequence is TGTGCCAGCAATTCCGGGACAGGCTTCACCGAGCAGTACTTC. This encodes CASNSGTGFTEQYF.

The chain links TRBV19 to TRBJ2-4; TRBD2 is a possible D gene (7 bases). CDR3 length: 17 residues. Trimming shortened V by 3 bases and J by 2 bases, and 17 bases separated the two germline ends. CDR1 is LNHDA and CDR2 is SQIVND in the germline V gene (reference sequence). Here the CDR3 reads CASSMGLGGATKNIQYF. CDR3 nucleotides: TGTGCCAGTAGTATGGGGTTGGGGGGGGCAACCAAAAACATTCAGTACTTC.

This chain links TRBV5-1 with TRBJ1-1; D gene unclear. Germline CDR1 is SGHRS and CDR2 is YFSETQ. The V gene lost 8 bases and the J gene lost 1 base, with 9 bases spanning the gap. This CDR3 is 12 amino acids long. The CDR3 spells CASSRSNTEAFF. CDR3 nucleotides: TGCGCCAGTTCTCGGTCGAACACTGAAGCTTTCTTT.

The chain uses TRBV2 and TRBJ1-1; 7 nucleotides line up with TRBD1. CDR3 length equals 11 residues. V trimming: 9 bases; J trimming: 10 bases; junction bases outside the gene matches: 8. Germline CDR1 SNHLY, CDR2 FYNNEI. CDR3 protein: CASSGGLGAFF. The CDR3 DNA reads TGTGCCAGTTCAGGGGGACTGGGAGCTTTCTTT.

This clone was counted once. V gene TRBV4-3 combines with J gene TRBJ2-2; 8 bases align to TRBD2. The V gene end was trimmed by 3 bases and the J gene end by 3 bases; junction bases not matched to a gene: 3. CDR1 LGHNA and CDR2 YSLEER come from the germline V gene. This CDR3 has 15 amino acids. CDR3 protein: CASSHGTSDTGELFF. CDR3 DNA sequence: TGCGCCAGCAGCCATGGGACTAGTGACACCGGGGAGCTGTTTTTT.

This sequence joins TRBV27 and TRBJ1-1; 8 bases are a match to TRBD1. The CDR3 length is 15 residues. The J segment lost 2 bases and the V segment lost 2 bases, leaving 4 bases of the junction unmatched. Germline V gives CDR1 MNHEY, CDR2 SMNVEV (reference sequence). CDR3 in amino acids: CASSLPDRDNTEAFF. The CDR3 DNA sequence: TGTGCCAGCAGTTTACCGGACAGGGATAACACTGAAGCTTTCTTT.

With respect to this clone: Compared with germline, one end of the junction differs, possibly owing to a read error. This rearrangement joins TRBV19 to TRBJ2-1, with 8 bases fitting TRBD2. CDR1 is LNHDA and CDR2 is SQIVND in the germline V gene (reference sequence). This CDR3 is 11 amino acids long. The CDR3: CASSMGGGLVF. The CDR3 region has the DNA TGTGCCAGTAGTATGGGCGGGGGGTTGGTCTTC. Based on the CDR3 plus reference TRBV19 and TRBJ2-1, the full variable domain is DGGITQSPKYLFRKEGQNVTLSCEQNLNHDAMYWYRQDPGQGLRLIYYSQIVNDFQKGDIAEGYSVSREKKESFPLTVTSAQKNPTAFYLCASSMGGGLVFGPGTRLTVL.

The chain joins TRBV7-3 to TRBJ2-2, with 7 positions matching TRBD2. From germline, CDR1 is SGHTA and CDR2 FQGTGA. The J segment lost 4 bases and the V segment lost 6 bases, leaving 11 bases of the junction unmatched. The CDR3 sequence is 16 residues long. This CDR3 is CASRRRREGVTGELFF. The CDR3 DNA is TGTGCCAGCAGGAGACGAAGGGAGGGCGTCACCGGGGAGCTGTTTTTT.

V and J are TRBV7-9 and TRBJ2-2, with D perhaps TRBD2 (6 bases). The germline CDR1 and CDR2 sequences are SEHNR and FQNEAQ (reference sequence). The CDR3 consists of 15 residues. Trimming cost V 0 bases and J 4 bases, with 9 bases left between them. DNA of the CDR3: TGTGCCAGCAGCTTAGCCGCGGGAAGCACCGGGGAGCTGTTTTTT. Amino acids: CASSLAAGSTGELFF.

The rearrangement joins TRBV19 to TRBJ2-5, with D possibly being TRBD2 (6 bases). Trimming took 3 bases from V and 1 from J, leaving 12 bases between them. Germline V lookup: CDR1 LNHDA, CDR2 SQIVND (reference sequence). This CDR3 contains 15 residues. CDR3 DNA sequence: TGTGCCAGTAGTATGATGTTGGAGGGCCAAGAGACCCAGTACTTC. It codes for CASSMMLEGQETQYF.

This rearrangement joins TRBV11-2 to TRBJ2-1; a possible D gene is TRBD2 (7 bases). CDR3 size: 11 residues. Germline V gene lookup returns CDR1 SGHAT and CDR2 FQNNGV. The ends were cut back, 4 bases at V and 15 bases at J, with 13 bases in the middle. CDR3 nucleotide sequence: TGTGCCAGCAGCTCGAGGGGGGGGCGGTTCTTC. Translated, it gives CASSSRGGRFF.